This T cell receptor beta chain was found in a study of blood T cell repertoires in COVID-19. Overall study context: From T cells, B-cell-depleted T cells, or PBMCs came the material, which was cDNA or gDNA.

In the original analysis: The assay estimated nucleated cells by amplifying reference gene primers. TCRdb's table, derived via immunoSEQ multiplex PCR, lists solely in-frame clones and lacks some. V and J calls and clone size follow that table, whereas D and trimming were derived from the DNA. The data hold 50,000 or so clones, with around nine tenths observed a single time. About this clone itself: Compared with germline, one end of the junction differs, possibly owing to a read error.

Per the germline V gene, CDR1 is MNHEY and CDR2 is SMNVEV (reference sequence). CDR3 length: 18 residues. Specimen: peripheral blood. The receptor was derived from a human donor with active COVID-19. The donor label of this sample is uncertain. The chain uses TRBV27 and TRBJ2-5, with TRBD2 matching 11 bases. CDR3 region: CASSRGTSGGGGQKTQYF. The CDR3 coding sequence is TGTGCCAGCAGCCGCGGGACTAGCGGAGGGGGGGGCCAAAAGACCCAGTACTTC.